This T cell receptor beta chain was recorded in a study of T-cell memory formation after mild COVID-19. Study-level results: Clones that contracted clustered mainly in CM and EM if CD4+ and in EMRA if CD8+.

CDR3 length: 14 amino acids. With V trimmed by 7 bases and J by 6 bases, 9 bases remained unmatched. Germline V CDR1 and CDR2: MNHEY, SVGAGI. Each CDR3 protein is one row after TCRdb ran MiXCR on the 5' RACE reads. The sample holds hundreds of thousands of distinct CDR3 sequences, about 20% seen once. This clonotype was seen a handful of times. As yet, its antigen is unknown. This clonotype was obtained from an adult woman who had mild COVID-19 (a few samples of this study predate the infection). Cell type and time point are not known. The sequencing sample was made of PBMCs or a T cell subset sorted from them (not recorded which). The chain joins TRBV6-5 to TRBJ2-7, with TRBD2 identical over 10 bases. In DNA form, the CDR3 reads TGTGCCAGCATGCCCCTAGCGGGAGCGGGCGAGCAGTACTTC. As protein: CASMPLAGAGEQYF.